This T cell receptor beta chain came from a study of cytomegalovirus exposure and HLA in healthy donors. V dropped 5 bases and J dropped 3 bases, with 10 bases sitting between them. This CDR3 region has 13 residues. In germline, CDR1 is MRHNA, CDR2 SNTAGT. Healthy bone marrow donors made up the donors. It was with 60 Vbeta and 13 Jbeta primers that the PCR ran. Clones were read by immunoSEQ multiplex PCR, and TCRdb kept only the in-frame ones, dropping some. The sample carries 130,000 to 150,000 clones, roughly 10% recorded once. This clone was recorded a few times. The specimen sequenced was PBMCs. The V call is TRBV6-4, the J call TRBJ1-1; D call uncertain. The clonotype comes from a male donor in good health and CMV-seronegative. The CDR3 DNA follows: TGTGCCAGCAGTTCGGAGGATTACACTGAAGCTTTCTTT. It encodes CASSSEDYTEAFF.